This T cell receptor beta chain stems from a study of vaccination and CD4 T cells after COVID-19. About the research overall: Overlapping SARS-CoV-2, HCoV-NL63, HCoV-OC43 and HCoV-229E spike peptides were used to stimulate cells.

The Oncomine TCR Beta short-read assay sequenced DNA from cultured CD4+ T cells. TCRdb processed the PCR reads anew with MiXCR; each CDR3 protein has one entry. The sample yields about 13,000 distinct CDR3 sequences, 79% seen once. This clonotype was counted a few times. Antigen: not known. Sample treatment: approximately nine-day PBMC culture with coronavirus spike peptide pools or control peptides (ViraFEST assay). TCR sequencing followed the expansion of antigen-specific T cells with peptide pools in ViraFEST. Alongside 8 to 10 IU/ml IL-2 and 10 ug/ml peptide pools, PBMCs were cultured at a few million per well. V was clipped by 3 bases and J by 3 bases, with 14 bases between them. Per the germline V gene, CDR1 is KGHDR and CDR2 is SFDVKD. This CDR3 is built from 16 residues.

The chain has TRBV24-1 and TRBJ1-5, with a weak D call TRBD1 (6 bases). The sequence was collected from a human donor who had recovered from COVID-19. The sample consisted of CD4+ T cells from blood, cultured in vitro. The CDR3 region is CATSDNHRVPNQPQHF. In DNA form, the CDR3 reads TGTGCCACCAGTGATAACCACAGGGTTCCCAATCAGCCCCAGCATTTT.